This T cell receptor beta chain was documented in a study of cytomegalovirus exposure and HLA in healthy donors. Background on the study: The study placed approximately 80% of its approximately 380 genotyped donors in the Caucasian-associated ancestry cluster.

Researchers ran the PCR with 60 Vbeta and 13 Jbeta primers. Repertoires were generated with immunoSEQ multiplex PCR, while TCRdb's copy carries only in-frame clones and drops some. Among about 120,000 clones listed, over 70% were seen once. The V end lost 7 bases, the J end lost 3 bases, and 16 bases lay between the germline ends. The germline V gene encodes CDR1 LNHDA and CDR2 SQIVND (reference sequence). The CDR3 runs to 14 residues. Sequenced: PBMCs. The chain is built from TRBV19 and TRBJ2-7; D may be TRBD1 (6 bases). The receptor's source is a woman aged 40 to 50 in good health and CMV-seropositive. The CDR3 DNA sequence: TGTGCCAGTACCACGGACAGTCGTCACTACGAGCAGTACTTC. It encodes CASTTDSRHYEQYF.